This T cell receptor beta chain was recovered during a study of cytomegalovirus exposure and HLA in healthy donors. Turning to the study itself: The approximately 110 validation repertoires used a platform that matched the one used for the 550 to 800 first-cohort repertoires, as a later analysis reported. General study points: In the 130 or so validation repertoires, a later analysis found that first-cohort TCR clusters tended to co-occur. A few CMV-associated chains were confirmed in vitro to be specific for CMV antigens.

The CDR3 consists of 13 residues. Deletions cut 11 bases from V and 5 bases from J, with 18 bases between. In germline, CDR1 is LNHDA, CDR2 SQIVND (reference sequence). As for this clone: No antigen is known for it.

Method: immunoSEQ multiplex PCR; TCRdb's copy keeps in-frame clones and lacks some. This sample has around 400,000 clones, with just over 85% found just once. Sequenced material: PBMCs. The clonotype originates from a woman between 18 and 29 years old in good health and CMV-seronegative. The V gene is TRBV19, the J gene TRBJ1-1, with a possible D match to TRBD1 (5 bases). The CDR3 sequence: CASGFGGMTEAFF. The CDR3 nucleotides read TGTGCCTCAGGGTTCGGGGGAATGACTGAAGCTTTCTTT.